Here is one TCR beta chain with its context. This clone was detected many times. It lacks a known antigen. One junction end does not reproduce the germline sequence, and a read error may be involved. The data originate from a study of metastatic and nonmetastatic thyroid tumors (TCRdb year 2020). About the study as a whole: The researchers compared repertoires between peripheral blood samples and tumor or nodule tissue samples from patients with malignant or benign thyroid disease.

Library generation was performed with PCR. The listed sequencing device is Illumina HiSeq 4000. High-throughput sequencing was used to profile the CDR3 region of the TCR beta-chain in every patient. As for how the authors treated the data: Drawing on CDR3 differences between clinicopathological groups, the researchers built a classifier meant to tell apart patients with distant-metastatic papillary thyroid cancer. To measure repertoire diversity the researchers used the Shannon index, while the Morisita-Horn index served to gauge how similar the tumor and blood repertoires were. TCRdb applied fastp at Q25 and MiXCR to the public reads, then kept only in-frame beta chains. The V and J calls follow TCRdb's processing rather than the paper's. The sample table lists 25,000 to 35,000 clones, roughly 17% of them with a count of one. The leading ten clones occupy about 4.2% of the sample. Broad study findings and their caveats: In both blood and tumor samples, TCR beta diversity was reported to be significantly higher in malignant tumors than in benign nodules.

None of the patients had been given any treatment before thyroid surgery. The study retrospectively analysed patient clinical samples collected from the early 2010s to the late 2010s using T-cell receptor beta sequencing. CDR1 and CDR2 are read off the germline V gene (reference sequence) as SSHAT and FNYEAQ. From the cysteine up to the phenylalanine, the CDR3 has a length of 16 residues. Left in the record is the CDR3 DNA by itself, 48 bases read in frame from the first base. The receptor was derived from a female donor with papillary thyroid cancer or a benign thyroid nodule (not recorded which). Some clones in this sample may be carry-over from other donors' samples. This chain joins TRBV7-7 to TRBJ2-2; 11 of the junction bases match TRBD1. The sequencing sample was made of blood. The CDR3 region: CASSRTGGTGTGELFF. Here is the DNA: TGTGCTAGCAGCCGGACAGGGGGCACAGGCACCGGGGAGCTGTTTTTT. Reference TRBV7-7 and TRBJ2-2 genes cover what lies past the CDR3, so the full variable domain is GAGVSQSPRYKVTKRGQDVTLRCDPISSHATLYWYQQALGQGPEFLTYFNYEAQPDKSGLPSDRFSAERPEGSISTLTIQRTEQRDSAMYRCASSRTGGTGTGELFFGEGSRLTVL.